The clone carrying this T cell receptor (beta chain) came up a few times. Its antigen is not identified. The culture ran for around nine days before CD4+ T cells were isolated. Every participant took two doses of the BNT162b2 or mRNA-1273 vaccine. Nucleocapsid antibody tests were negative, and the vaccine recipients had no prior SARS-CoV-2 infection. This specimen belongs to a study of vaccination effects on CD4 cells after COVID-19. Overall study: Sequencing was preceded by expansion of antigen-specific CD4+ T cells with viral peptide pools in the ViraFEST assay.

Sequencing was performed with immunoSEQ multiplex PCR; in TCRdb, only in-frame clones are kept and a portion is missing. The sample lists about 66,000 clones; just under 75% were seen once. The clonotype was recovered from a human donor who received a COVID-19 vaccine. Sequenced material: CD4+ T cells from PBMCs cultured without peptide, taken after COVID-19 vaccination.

The DNA for the CDR3 is TGTGCCAGCAGCCCTTCGGGCTTTCAGCCCCAGCATTTT. As protein: CASSPSGFQPQHF. This chain joins TRBV3-1 (or the pseudogene TRBV3-2) and TRBJ1-5; D unclear. Germline CDR1 reads LGHDT; CDR2 reads YNNKEL (reference sequence). CDR3 length equals 13 residues. V was clipped by 4 bases and J by 6 bases, with 10 bases between them.